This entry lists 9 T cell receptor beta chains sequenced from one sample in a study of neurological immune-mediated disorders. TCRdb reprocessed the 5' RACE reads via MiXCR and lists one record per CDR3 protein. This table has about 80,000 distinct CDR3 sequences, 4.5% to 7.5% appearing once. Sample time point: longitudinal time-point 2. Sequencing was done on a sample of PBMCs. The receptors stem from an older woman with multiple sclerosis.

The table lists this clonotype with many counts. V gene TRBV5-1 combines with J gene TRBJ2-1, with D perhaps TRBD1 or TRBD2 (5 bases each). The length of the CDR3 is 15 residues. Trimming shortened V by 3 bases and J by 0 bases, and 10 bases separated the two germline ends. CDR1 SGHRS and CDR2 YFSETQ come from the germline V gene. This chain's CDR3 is CASSWDGSSYNEQFF. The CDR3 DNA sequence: TGCGCCAGCAGCTGGGACGGAAGCTCCTACAATGAGCAGTTCTTC.

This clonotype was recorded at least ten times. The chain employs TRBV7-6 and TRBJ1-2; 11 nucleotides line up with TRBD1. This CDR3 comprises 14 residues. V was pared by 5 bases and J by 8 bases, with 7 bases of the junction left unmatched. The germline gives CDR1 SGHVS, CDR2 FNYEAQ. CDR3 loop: CASSRTGGYGGYTF. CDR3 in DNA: TGTGCCAGCAGCCGGACAGGGGGCTACGGGGGCTACACCTTC.

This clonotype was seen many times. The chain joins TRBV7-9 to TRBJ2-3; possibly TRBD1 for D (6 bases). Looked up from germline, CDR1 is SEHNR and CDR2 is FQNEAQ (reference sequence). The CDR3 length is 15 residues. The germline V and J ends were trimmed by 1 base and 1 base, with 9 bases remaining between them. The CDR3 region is CASSLGAGGTDTQYF. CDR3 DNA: TGTGCCAGCAGCTTAGGGGCAGGGGGCACAGATACGCAGTATTTT. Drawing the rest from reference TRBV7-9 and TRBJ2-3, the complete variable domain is DTGVSQNPRHKITKRGQNVTFRCDPISEHNRLYWYRQTLGQGPEFLTYFQNEAQLEKSRLLSDRFSAERPKGSFSTLEIQRTEQGDSAMYLCASSLGAGGTDTQYFGPGTRLTVL.

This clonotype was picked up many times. The CDR3 DNA follows: TGTGCCAGCGGGGGCCGGGGACTTAATTCACCCCTCCACTTT. Amino acids: CASGGRGLNSPLHF. V and J are TRBV6-5 and TRBJ1-6; D is perhaps TRBD1 (6 bases). Trimming pared 8 bases from V and 6 bases from J, leaving 14 bases between. The V gene's germline CDR1 is MNHEY and CDR2 SVGAGI. This CDR3 is built from 14 residues.

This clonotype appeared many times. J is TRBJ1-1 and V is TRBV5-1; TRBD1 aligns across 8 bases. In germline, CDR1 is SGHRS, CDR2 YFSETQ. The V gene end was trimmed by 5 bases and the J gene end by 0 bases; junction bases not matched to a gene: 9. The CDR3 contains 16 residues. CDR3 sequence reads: CASRERTGRMNTEAFF. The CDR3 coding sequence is TGCGCCAGCAGGGAAAGGACAGGGCGCATGAACACTGAAGCTTTCTTT.

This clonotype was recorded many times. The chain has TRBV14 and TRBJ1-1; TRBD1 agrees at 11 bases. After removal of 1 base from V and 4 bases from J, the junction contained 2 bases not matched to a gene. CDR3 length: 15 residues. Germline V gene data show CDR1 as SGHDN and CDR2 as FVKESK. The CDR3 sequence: CASSQAGTGGTEAFF. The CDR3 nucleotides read TGTGCCAGCAGCCAAGCGGGGACAGGGGGCACTGAAGCTTTCTTT.

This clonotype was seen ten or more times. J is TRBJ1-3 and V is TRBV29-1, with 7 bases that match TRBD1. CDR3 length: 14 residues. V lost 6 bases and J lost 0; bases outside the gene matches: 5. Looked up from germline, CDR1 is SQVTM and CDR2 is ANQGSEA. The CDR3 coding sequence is TGCAGCGTCCGCGGGACAGCCTCTGGAAACACCATATATTTT. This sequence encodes CSVRGTASGNTIYF.

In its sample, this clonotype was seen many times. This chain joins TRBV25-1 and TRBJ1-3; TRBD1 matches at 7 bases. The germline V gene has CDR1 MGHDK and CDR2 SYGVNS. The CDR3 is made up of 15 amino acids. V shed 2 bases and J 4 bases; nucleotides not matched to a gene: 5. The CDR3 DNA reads TGTGCCAGCAGTGAACTAGGGACAGCCGGAAACACCATATATTTT. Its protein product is CASSELGTAGNTIYF.

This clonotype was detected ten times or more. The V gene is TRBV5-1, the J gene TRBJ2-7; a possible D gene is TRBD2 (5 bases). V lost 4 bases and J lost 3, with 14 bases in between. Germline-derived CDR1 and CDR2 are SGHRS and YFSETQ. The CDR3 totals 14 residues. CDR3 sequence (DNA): TGCGCCAGCAGCCCGCAGGCAGGACTCTACGAGCAGTACTTC. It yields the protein CASSPQAGLYEQYF.